Listed here are 23 T cell receptor beta chains from one sample, sequenced in a study of radiation and T cells in renal cell carcinoma. The time point: blood 4 weeks post-SBRT, at nephrectomy. The sample's treatment: 15 Gy SBRT to primary tumor, nephrectomy 4 weeks later. Clones were read by immunoSEQ multiplex PCR, and TCRdb kept only the in-frame ones, dropping some. The sample has approximately 90,000 clones; around four fifths are singletons. The sequencing here drew on blood, taken from a patient whose treatment included radiotherapy and nephrectomy. These receptors all stem from a man aged 45-65 years with renal cell carcinoma.

The chain links TRBV11-2 to TRBJ2-3; D perhaps matches TRBD1 (6 bases). In germline, CDR1 is SGHAT, CDR2 FQNNGV. Trimming took 0 bases from V and 5 from J, leaving 9 bases between them. This CDR3 is 14 amino acids long. CDR3 protein: CASSLESGVDTQYF. CDR3 coding DNA: TGTGCCAGCAGCTTAGAGTCAGGGGTAGATACGCAGTATTTT.

The chain joins TRBV28 to TRBJ2-7, with 10 bases aligning to TRBD2. The CDR3 spans 14 residues. V was clipped by 7 bases and J by 0 bases; unmatched bases: 3. In germline, CDR1 is MDHEN, CDR2 SYDVKM. The CDR3 DNA reads TGTGCCAGCACCAGCGGGAGGGCCTCCTACGAGCAGTACTTC. It translates to CASTSGRASYEQYF.

J is TRBJ2-7 and V is TRBV7-2; a possible D gene is TRBD2 (6 bases). V was cut by 5 bases and J by 4 bases, with 15 bases left in between. Germline V lookup: CDR1 SGHTA, CDR2 FQGNSA. CDR3 length: 14 residues. Here the CDR3 reads CASSDRSGPYEQYF. Here the CDR3 DNA reads TGTGCCAGCAGCGATAGAAGCGGGCCGTACGAGCAGTACTTC.

The V gene is TRBV5-4, the J gene TRBJ2-5; TRBD1 matches 9 bases. Trimming took 4 bases from V and 4 from J; bases not matched to a gene: 8. CDR3 size: 15 residues. Germline V CDR1 and CDR2: SGHNT, YYREEE (reference sequence). CDR3 DNA: TGTGCCAGCAGCCCGATAACAGGGGGCAGAGAGACCCAGTACTTC. The encoded protein is CASSPITGGRETQYF.

CDR3 in amino acids: CASSTQGAHEQYF. CDR3 coding DNA: TGTGCCAGCAGCACACAGGGGGCCCACGAGCAGTACTTC. This rearrangement joins TRBV6-1 to TRBJ2-7; 9 bases agree with TRBD1. The V and J ends lost 6 bases and 5 bases, in that order; junction bases with no gene match: 5. Germline CDR1 and CDR2: MNHNS and SASEGT. This CDR3 contains 13 residues.

As regards this clone: A junction end diverges from the germline sequence, so it may reflect a read error. DNA of the CDR3: TGCGCCAGCAGCTTGGCCGAGGGACAGACCCACTTC. It translates to CASSLAEGQTHF. V gene TRBV5-1 combines with J gene TRBJ2-7; TRBD1 matches 7 bases. Germline V CDR1 and CDR2: SGHRS, YFSETQ. This CDR3 is built from 12 residues.

V is TRBV29-1 and J is TRBJ2-5; tentative D call: TRBD2 (5 bases). CDR3 length: 13 residues. Germline CDR1 is SQVTM and CDR2 is ANQGSEA. Trimming took off 1 base at V and 2 bases at J, with 8 bases between the two ends. CDR3 region: CSVEGERQETQYF. Here the CDR3 DNA reads TGCAGCGTTGAAGGGGAGAGACAAGAGACCCAGTACTTC.

The CDR3 spells CASSRRDFTYNEQFF. CDR3 bases: TGTGCCAGCAGCCGCCGGGACTTCACCTACAATGAGCAGTTCTTC. The chain links TRBV5-4 to TRBJ2-1; TRBD2 might be the D (6 bases). V was pared by 4 bases and J by 2 bases, with 13 bases between. The CDR3 consists of 15 residues. Germline CDR1 SGHNT, CDR2 YYREEE (reference sequence).

The chain is built from TRBV9 and TRBJ2-1; D uncertain. The V end lost 2 bases, the J end lost 15 bases, and 6 bases lay between the germline ends. This CDR3 contains 9 residues. Germline V gives CDR1 SGDLS, CDR2 YYNGEE. The CDR3 coding sequence is TGTGCCAGCAGCGTCCCTGCGTTCTTC. Translation: CASSVPAFF.

The gene calls are TRBV19 and TRBJ2-1, with D hard to call. Trimming shortened V by 0 bases and J by 6 bases, and 0 bases separated the two germline ends. Germline V gives CDR1 LNHDA, CDR2 SQIVND (reference sequence). There are 11 residues in the CDR3. CDR3 in amino acids: CASSIDNEQFF. The CDR3 DNA sequence: TGTGCCAGTAGTATAGACAATGAGCAGTTCTTC.

The V and J genes are TRBV2 and TRBJ1-2; 7 nucleotides line up with TRBD1. The trim removed 3 bases at V and 4 bases at J, leaving 5 bases unmatched. The CDR3 runs to 14 residues. Germline CDR1 reads SNHLY; CDR2 reads FYNNEI. CDR3 in DNA: TGTGCCAGCAGTGAGTCAGGGGGGACCTATGGCTACACCTTC. Translation gives CASSESGGTYGYTF.

The chain combines TRBV11-2 with TRBJ1-3; D possibly corresponds to TRBD1 (5 bases). Trimming pared 6 bases from V and 8 bases from J, leaving 17 bases between. The V gene's germline CDR1 is SGHAT and CDR2 FQNNGV. The CDR3 has 14 amino acids. CDR3 nucleotides: TGTGCCAGCAGGCCTATCAGGGAAGGTGACACCATATATTTT. Its translation is CASRPIREGDTIYF. Using reference TRBV11-2 and TRBJ1-3 for the parts outside the CDR3, the full variable domain is EAGVAQSPRYKIIEKRQSVAFWCNPISGHATLYWYQQILGQGPKLLIQFQNNGVVDDSQLPKDRFSAERLKGVDSTLKIQPAKLEDSAVYLCASRPIREGDTIYFGEGSWLTVV.

As regards this clone: Germline is not matched at one junction end, which may reflect a read error. The chain carries TRBV7-7 and TRBJ2-1, with D unresolved. CDR3 length: 14 amino acids. CDR1 and CDR2 from the germline V gene are SSHAT and FNYEAQ (reference sequence). DNA for the CDR3: TGTGCTAGCAGCTTCCTGGCTAACCCCAATGAGCAGTTCTTC. The encoded protein is CASSFLANPNEQFF.

A few counts support this clone. This chain links TRBV9 with TRBJ2-7; either TRBD1 or TRBD2 may supply D (7 bases each). CDR1 is SGDLS and CDR2 is YYNGEE in the germline V gene. The CDR3 runs to 13 residues. Trimming left V 7 bases short and J 3 bases short, with 14 bases between. This chain's CDR3 is CASSTGDYYEQYF. CDR3 DNA: TGTGCCAGCTCTACAGGGGACTACTACGAGCAGTACTTC. The variable domain in full, completed from reference TRBV9 and TRBJ2-7, reads DSGVTQTPKHLITATGQRVTLRCSPRSGDLSVYWYQQSLDQGLQFLIQYYNGEERAKGNILERFSAQQFPDLHSELNLSSLELGDSALYFCASSTGDYYEQYFGPGTRLTVT.

The chain joins TRBV7-8 to TRBJ2-7; 12 nucleotides line up with TRBD2. CDR1 is SGHVS, CDR2 FQNEAQ, per germline. With V trimmed by 3 bases and J by 7 bases, 10 bases remained unmatched. The CDR3 spans 16 residues. CDR3 in amino acids: CASSFTRLAGDGEQYF. CDR3 DNA: TGTGCCAGCAGCTTCACCAGACTAGCGGGAGATGGGGAGCAGTACTTC.

The chain couples TRBV18 to TRBJ2-2; D not certain. Germline loops: CDR1 KGHSH, CDR2 LQKENI. V lost 2 bases and J lost 9, with 19 bases in between. The CDR3 contains 16 residues. The CDR3 nucleotides read TGTGCCAGCTCACCATTTTCGGCCAATAATCCTCGGGAGCTGTTTTTT. This translates into CASSPFSANNPRELFF.

This sequence joins TRBV7-3 and TRBJ2-2, with D hard to call. The CDR3 runs to 13 residues. CDR1 and CDR2 from the germline V gene are SGHTA and FQGTGA. V lost 5 bases, J lost 3 bases, and 7 bases lay in between. The CDR3: CASSRTYTGELFF. The DNA of the CDR3 is TGTGCCAGCAGCCGTACCTACACCGGGGAGCTGTTTTTT. Full variable domain (outside the CDR3, taken from reference TRBV7-3 and TRBJ2-2): GAGVSQTPSNKVTEKGKYVELRCDPISGHTALYWYRQSLGQGPEFLIYFQGTGAADDSGLPNDRFFAVRPEGSVSTLKIQRTERGDSAVYLCASSRTYTGELFFGEGSRLTVL.

V is TRBV5-1 and J is TRBJ2-1; 14 bases are a match to TRBD2. The trim removed 8 bases at V and 9 bases at J, leaving 4 bases unmatched. The CDR3 is 13 amino acids. The germline CDR1 and CDR2 sequences are SGHRS and YFSETQ. This chain's CDR3 is CASGLAGGTEQFF. CDR3 DNA sequence: TGCGCCAGTGGACTAGCGGGGGGTACTGAGCAGTTCTTC. The full variable domain, its missing parts supplied by reference TRBV5-1 and TRBJ2-1, is KAGVTQTPRYLIKTRGQQVTLSCSPISGHRSVSWYQQTPGQGLQFLFEYFSETQRNKGNFPGRFSGRQFSNSRSEMNVSTLELGDSALYLCASGLAGGTEQFFGPGTRLTVL.

The genes are TRBV30 and TRBJ2-5; unclear D gene. CDR1 and CDR2 from the germline V gene are GTSNPN and SVGIG (reference sequence). Trimming pared 4 bases from V and 0 bases from J, leaving 9 bases between. The CDR3 covers 13 residues. The CDR3 DNA follows: TGTGCCTGGAACCTCGGATACCAAGAGACCCAGTACTTC. Translating it yields CAWNLGYQETQYF.

This rearrangement joins TRBV6-1 to TRBJ1-2; D is unresolved. The CDR3 covers 12 residues. Germline CDR1 is MNHNS and CDR2 is SASEGT. V lost 10 bases and J 0 bases, leaving 9 bases between the germline ends. CDR3 sequence: CANTDSNYGYTF. CDR3 nucleotide sequence: TGTGCCAACACGGATTCTAACTATGGCTACACCTTC.

Only one count was recorded for this clone. The chain recombines TRBV4-2 with TRBJ1-1, with 7 bases fitting TRBD1. Germline V CDR1 and CDR2: LGHNA, YNFKEQ. V shed 1 base, J shed 0 bases, and the junction held 5 bases outside the gene matches. The CDR3 covers 16 residues. In DNA, the CDR3 is TGTGCCAGCAGCCAAGGGACAGGCTCTGTGAACACTGAAGCTTTCTTT. It translates to CASSQGTGSVNTEAFF.

This clone was found once. The rearrangement uses TRBV4-3 and TRBJ2-7, with 10 bases lining up with TRBD2. The CDR3 consists of 16 residues. Germline loops: CDR1 LGHNA, CDR2 YSLEER. Losses at the gene ends were 0 bases for V and 2 bases for J; bases not matched to a gene: 4. The CDR3 DNA reads as TGCGCCAGCAGCCAAGATGCTAGCGGGGGACCCTACGAGCAGTACTTC. Translation gives CASSQDASGGPYEQYF.

The DNA of the CDR3 is TGTGCCATCCTCTCCGGACTAGCGACAGGAGAGACCCAGTACTTC. It translates to CAILSGLATGETQYF. V gene TRBV10-3 combines with J gene TRBJ2-5, with 9 bases aligning to TRBD2. Germline V gene lookup returns CDR1 ENHRY and CDR2 SYGVKD. The CDR3 contains 15 residues. The junction had 11 bases not matched to a gene; V was cut back by 8 bases and J by 4 bases.